The clone carrying this T cell receptor beta chain has only one observation. This entry comes from a study of blood T cell repertoires in COVID-19. Germline V gene lookup returns CDR1 KGHSH and CDR2 LQKENI. CDR3 size: 18 residues. V was pared by 2 bases and J by 1 base, with 9 bases of the junction left unmatched. Data came from immunoSEQ multiplex PCR; TCRdb stores just in-frame clones and leaves some out. The repertoire holds 80,000 to 130,000 clones, with 80% to 90% as singletons. Enrolled through a virtual design, the participants were between roughly 18 and 89 years of age and came from under 25 US areas. Cohort assignment relied on participant-reported clinical history. The recovered donors of Cohort 3 showed two negative PCRs, clearance, or symptom resolution.

The origin of this receptor is a woman between 50 and 59 years old who had recovered from COVID-19. The sample taken for sequencing was PBMCs or T cells enriched from blood (not recorded which). The chain couples TRBV18 to TRBJ1-1; the match to TRBD1 covers 11 bases. The CDR3 sequence: CASSPYFGQGATNTEAFF. The CDR3 coding sequence is TGTGCCAGCTCACCATATTTTGGACAGGGGGCTACGAACACTGAAGCTTTCTTT.